These T cell receptor beta chains were read from a single sample in a study of CD8+CD57+ T cells in acquired aplastic anemia. One entry per CDR3 protein, called by TCRdb with MiXCR from the reads. Here the sample spans 95,000 to 120,000 distinct CDR3 sequences, approximately 49% being singletons. The sequencing sample was made of sorted CD4+, CD8+, or CD8+CD57+ T cells (not recorded which) from PBMCs. The receptors derive from a human donor in good health, serving as a control. Both conserved end residues are part of each CDR3. A D gene is named only where the DNA matches it firmly. Where a row states a size, it is once, few, many or the class of an expanded clone; other rows omit it.

TGTGCCAGCAGCGTAGCGGGCAGCAACTATGGCTACACCTTC	CASSVAGSNYGYTF	NA	many	TRBV9	TRBJ1-2	14
TGTGCCACCAGCCTAACGGGGGGCGATGGCTACACCTTC	CATSLTGGDGYTF	NA	medium-sized	TRBV15	TRBJ1-2	13
TGCAGCGTCGAGCAGACAGGAGGGGGCGAGCAGTACTTC	CSVEQTGGGEQYF	NA	NA	TRBV29-1	TRBJ2-7	13
TGTGCCAGCAGCGGGGGGACGCACGGCTACGAGCAGCACTTC	CASSGGTHGYEQHF	NA	few	TRBV7-2	TRBJ2-7	14
TGTGCCATCAGTGAACTCCGGGACCGATACACCTACGAGCAGTACTTC	CAISELRDRYTYEQYF	NA	once	TRBV10-3	TRBJ2-7	16
TGTGCCAGCAGTTCGAGGACAGGCAACACCGGGGAGCTGTTTTTT	CASSSRTGNTGELFF	TRBD1	NA	TRBV12-3/TRBV12-4	TRBJ2-2	15
TGTGCCACCAGCATGGGCGGTAACTATGGCTACACCTTC	CATSMGGNYGYTF	NA	many	TRBV15	TRBJ1-2	13
TGTGCCAGCAGCTTTAGCGGGGGATCGAACACCGGGGAGCTGTTTTTT	CASSFSGGSNTGELFF	TRBD2	few	TRBV7-3	TRBJ2-2	16
TGTGCCAGCAGCTTAGCGCTCGCGGGGGCAACCTACGAGCAGTACTTC	CASSLALAGATYEQYF	NA	many	TRBV7-6	TRBJ2-7	16
TGTGCCAGCAGCTTCAGGACTTCTCAGCCCCAGCATTTT	CASSFRTSQPQHF	NA	many	TRBV7-6	TRBJ1-5	13
TGTGCCAGCAGCCAAGATCTCGGACAGGGCGTGGGTGGCTACACCTTC	CASSQDLGQGVGGYTF	TRBD1	NA	TRBV14	TRBJ1-2	16